A selection of T cell receptor beta chains follows, all from one sample in a study of radiotherapy plus CTLA-4 blockade in lung cancer. Assay: immunoSEQ multiplex PCR; the TCRdb copy retains only in-frame clones and omits some. The sample shows about 46,000 clones, 60% to 80% of them seen only once. The material was peripheral blood, obtained from a patient treated with radiotherapy plus ipilimumab. All receptors derive from a human donor with non-small cell lung cancer whose response to radiotherapy plus ipilimumab could not be evaluated. The CDR3 runs from the conserved cysteine through the conserved F or W. The D gene is left open where the match is weak. Some rows mark clone size as missing; the rest say once, few, many or name a class of expanded clone.

CDR3 protein: CASSLSYDRNNQPQHF
CDR3 DNA: TGCGCCAGCAGCCTTTCCTATGACAGGAATAATCAGCCCCAGCATTTT
CDR3 length: 16
D gene: NA
V gene: TRBV4-1
J gene: TRBJ1-5
clone size: once

CDR3 protein: CAGSLAGVGELFF
CDR3 DNA: TGTGCCGGGTCACTAGCGGGAGTCGGGGAGCTGTTTTTT
CDR3 length: 13
D gene: TRBD2
V gene: TRBV19
J gene: TRBJ2-2
clone size: medium-sized

CDR3 protein: CASSFRDGGYEQYF
CDR3 DNA: TGTGCCAGCAGCTTCCGGGACGGGGGCTACGAGCAGTACTTC
CDR3 length: 14
D gene: NA
V gene: TRBV11-2
J gene: TRBJ2-7
clone size: NA

CDR3 protein: CASSPLNEKLFF
CDR3 DNA: TGTGCCAGCAGCCCCCTCAATGAAAAACTGTTTTTT
CDR3 length: 12
D gene: NA
V gene: TRBV7-2
J gene: TRBJ1-4
clone size: few

CDR3 protein: CASSRGGGSYNEQFF
CDR3 DNA: TGTGCCAGCAGTCGGGGGGGCGGCTCCTACAATGAGCAGTTCTTC
CDR3 length: 15
D gene: TRBD2
V gene: TRBV6-5
J gene: TRBJ2-1
clone size: NA

CDR3 protein: CASKNRGGTEAFF
CDR3 DNA: TGTGCCAGTAAGAACAGGGGAGGTACTGAAGCTTTCTTT
CDR3 length: 13
D gene: TRBD1
V gene: TRBV19
J gene: TRBJ1-1
clone size: NA

CDR3 protein: CASSFFDRDSRDTQYF
CDR3 DNA: TGTGCCAGCAGCTTTTTCGACAGGGATTCCAGAGATACGCAGTATTTT
CDR3 length: 16
D gene: TRBD1
V gene: TRBV5-4
J gene: TRBJ2-3
clone size: NA

CDR3 protein: CASSIGGYTEAFF
CDR3 DNA: TGTGCCAGTAGTATTGGGGGGTACACTGAAGCTTTCTTT
CDR3 length: 13
D gene: NA
V gene: TRBV19
J gene: TRBJ1-1
clone size: NA

CDR3 protein: CASSYLQGTGGYEQYF
CDR3 DNA: TGTGCCAGCAGCTACCTGCAGGGGACAGGGGGCTACGAGCAGTACTTC
CDR3 length: 16
D gene: TRBD1
V gene: TRBV13
J gene: TRBJ2-7
clone size: once

CDR3 protein: CASSPTSGSPDTQYF
CDR3 DNA: TGCGCCAGCAGCCCGACTAGCGGGAGCCCAGATACGCAGTATTTT
CDR3 length: 15
D gene: TRBD2
V gene: TRBV4-3
J gene: TRBJ2-3
clone size: NA

CDR3 protein: CASSLEGNYGYTF
CDR3 DNA: TGTGCCAGCAGCTTAGAGGGGAACTATGGCTACACCTTC
CDR3 length: 13
D gene: NA
V gene: TRBV7-2
J gene: TRBJ1-2
clone size: NA

CDR3 protein: CASRPAGTNYGYTF
CDR3 DNA: TGTGCCAGCAGGCCCGCAGGGACTAACTATGGCTACACCTTC
CDR3 length: 14
D gene: NA
V gene: TRBV6-4
J gene: TRBJ1-2
clone size: medium-sized

CDR3 protein: CASSFASRPNEQFF
CDR3 DNA: TGTGCCAGCAGTTTCGCTAGTCGCCCCAATGAGCAGTTCTTC
CDR3 length: 14
D gene: NA
V gene: TRBV28
J gene: TRBJ2-1
clone size: few

CDR3 protein: CASRKDRVGGYTF
CDR3 DNA: TGTGCCAGCAGGAAGGACAGGGTGGGTGGCTACACCTTC
CDR3 length: 13
D gene: TRBD1
V gene: TRBV6-5
J gene: TRBJ1-2
clone size: NA

CDR3 protein: CASSLEPNTGELFF
CDR3 DNA: TGCGCCAGCAGCTTGGAGCCGAACACCGGGGAGCTGTTTTTT
CDR3 length: 14
D gene: NA
V gene: TRBV5-1
J gene: TRBJ2-2
clone size: NA

CDR3 protein: CASSPRGDGVSYNEQFF
CDR3 DNA: TGTGCCAGCAGCCCGCGGGGAGACGGGGTTTCATACAATGAGCAGTTCTTC
CDR3 length: 17
D gene: NA
V gene: TRBV9
J gene: TRBJ2-1
clone size: once